The entry below describes one T cell receptor beta chain. Its antigen remains unidentified. The data originate from a study of CXCR3-negative and CXCR3-positive naive CD8 T cells. General study points: In both naive subsets diversity was comparably high, whereas memory CD8+ cells showed much lower diversity. Naive cells, whether CXCR3-negative or CXCR3-positive, had similar TRBV-TRBJ usage, while memory cells differed. Naive cells positive for CXCR3 carried more hydrophobic TRB CDR3s than CXCR3-negative ones.

UMI labels and 5' RACE were used to prepare the TRB cDNA libraries. From its re-call of the 5' RACE reads, TCRdb lists each CDR3 protein once, without DNA. The sample shows about 120,000 distinct CDR3 sequences, and approximately 0.4% sits with its ten largest clones. This CDR3 has 14 amino acids. Using triplicate sorts, about 270,000 cells were collected each time from every CD8+ T cell subset. Naive CD8+ T cells showed CD45RO-CCR7+CD27+CD95-. The sample consisted of naive CXCR3+ CD8+ T cells from blood. Described subset: CD45RO-CCR7+CD27+CD95- naive CD8+ T cells expressing CXCR3 (TNR3+). This chain joins TRBV12-3 or TRBV12-4 and TRBJ2-1; TCRdb names TRBD1, which stays unverified in the absence of DNA. This TCR came from a human donor in good health. Some clones in this sample may be carry-over from other donors' samples. Here the CDR3 reads CASTIGGPYNEQFF.